A selection of T cell receptor beta chains follows, all from one sample in a study of control samples from healthy donors and cancer patients. This table comes from immunoSEQ multiplex PCR, and its TCRdb copy is limited to in-frame clones, with some not included. Of approximately 100,000 clones in the sample, roughly 80% were seen once. Source material: PBMCs. The receptors stem from a man between 65 and 79 years old with lung cancer. CDR3s include the opening cysteine and the closing phenylalanine or tryptophan. A D gene is named only where the DNA matches it firmly. Size values are once, few and many counts, or a class for expanded clones, and some rows have none.

abundance: NA; len: 17; d_gene: TRBD2; j_gene: TRBJ2-3; v_gene: TRBV4-1; CDR3aa: CASSHTKPGGPSDTQYF; CDR3nt: TGCGCCAGCAGCCACACAAAGCCGGGGGGGCCCTCAGATACGCAGTATTTT
abundance: NA; len: 14; d_gene: NA; j_gene: TRBJ1-6; v_gene: TRBV2; CDR3aa: CASSPTTTNSPLHF; CDR3nt: TGTGCCAGCAGCCCAACAACGACGAATTCACCCCTCCACTTT
abundance: NA; len: 15; d_gene: NA; j_gene: TRBJ2-2; v_gene: TRBV24-1; CDR3aa: CATKKGPSNTGELFF; CDR3nt: TGTGCCACCAAAAAGGGACCTTCGAACACCGGGGAGCTGTTTTTT
abundance: few; len: 15; d_gene: NA; j_gene: TRBJ2-3; v_gene: TRBV30; CDR3aa: CAWSGTGGVTDTQYF; CDR3nt: TGTGCCTGGAGTGGGACAGGAGGGGTCACAGATACGCAGTATTTT
abundance: NA; len: 14; d_gene: TRBD2; j_gene: TRBJ2-7; v_gene: TRBV4-2; CDR3aa: CASSPGLAAYEQYF; CDR3nt: TGTGCCAGCAGCCCTGGACTAGCGGCCTACGAGCAGTACTTC
abundance: NA; len: 13; d_gene: TRBD1; j_gene: TRBJ1-5; v_gene: TRBV29-1; CDR3aa: CSVGQGVDQPQHF; CDR3nt: TGCAGCGTCGGTCAGGGGGTGGATCAGCCCCAGCATTTT
abundance: NA; len: 14; d_gene: TRBD2; j_gene: TRBJ2-7; v_gene: TRBV28; CDR3aa: CASSLGGLYYEQYF; CDR3nt: TGTGCCAGCAGTTTGGGGGGACTATACTACGAGCAGTACTTC
abundance: NA; len: 14; d_gene: TRBD1; j_gene: TRBJ2-7; v_gene: TRBV2; CDR3aa: CASREQQGSYEQYF; CDR3nt: TGTGCCAGCAGGGAACAACAGGGGTCCTACGAGCAGTACTTC
abundance: NA; len: 16; d_gene: NA; j_gene: TRBJ1-5; v_gene: TRBV5-8; CDR3aa: CASSLAPGEGNQPQHF; CDR3nt: TGTGCCAGCAGCTTGGCCCCAGGGGAAGGCAATCAGCCCCAGCATTTT
abundance: NA; len: 16; d_gene: NA; j_gene: TRBJ1-3; v_gene: TRBV7-9; CDR3aa: CASSLRGQIAGNTIYF; CDR3nt: TGTGCCAGCAGCTTAAGAGGGCAGATAGCTGGAAACACCATATATTTT
abundance: NA; len: 13; d_gene: TRBD1; j_gene: TRBJ1-2; v_gene: TRBV7-3; CDR3aa: CASSPGTGAGYTF; CDR3nt: TGTGCCAGCAGCCCCGGGACAGGGGCCGGCTACACCTTC
abundance: NA; len: 15; d_gene: TRBD1; j_gene: TRBJ1-5; v_gene: TRBV2; CDR3aa: CASSEGTGVVQPQHF; CDR3nt: TGTGCCAGCAGTGAAGGGACAGGGGTCGTCCAGCCCCAGCATTTT
abundance: NA; len: 15; d_gene: NA; j_gene: TRBJ2-3; v_gene: TRBV27; CDR3aa: CASSLNRPSTDTQYF; CDR3nt: TGTGCCAGCAGTTTAAACAGGCCGAGCACAGATACGCAGTATTTT
abundance: NA; len: 14; d_gene: NA; j_gene: TRBJ2-4; v_gene: TRBV9; CDR3aa: CASSSRVSENIQYF; CDR3nt: TGTGCCAGCAGCTCCAGAGTGTCTGAAAACATTCAGTACTTC
abundance: NA; len: 16; d_gene: TRBD1; j_gene: TRBJ2-1; v_gene: TRBV3-1/TRBV3-2; CDR3aa: CASSQDRQGPDNEQFF; CDR3nt: TGTGCCAGCAGCCAAGATAGACAGGGACCCGACAATGAGCAGTTCTTC
abundance: NA; len: 12; d_gene: NA; j_gene: TRBJ1-2; v_gene: TRBV9; CDR3aa: CASFGGAGGYTF; CDR3nt: TGTGCCAGCTTTGGGGGGGCGGGAGGCTACACCTTC
abundance: NA; len: 16; d_gene: TRBD1; j_gene: TRBJ1-2; v_gene: TRBV18; CDR3aa: CASSHRDRASNYGYTF; CDR3nt: TGTGCCAGCTCTCACCGGGACAGAGCTTCTAACTATGGCTACACCTTC
abundance: NA; len: 17; d_gene: NA; j_gene: TRBJ2-3; v_gene: TRBV6-1; CDR3aa: CASSEAFGGQSRDTQYF; CDR3nt: TGTGCCAGCAGTGAAGCGTTTGGGGGGCAGTCAAGAGATACGCAGTATTTT
abundance: NA; len: 14; d_gene: TRBD1; j_gene: TRBJ2-7; v_gene: TRBV10-3; CDR3aa: CAISVDRGDVEQYF; CDR3nt: TGTGCCATCAGTGTCGACAGGGGGGACGTCGAGCAGTACTTC
abundance: NA; len: 15; d_gene: TRBD1; j_gene: TRBJ1-1; v_gene: TRBV6-5; CDR3aa: CASSSPGTGNTEAFF; CDR3nt: TGTGCCAGCAGTAGTCCCGGGACAGGGAACACTGAAGCTTTCTTT
abundance: NA; len: 13; d_gene: NA; j_gene: TRBJ1-2; v_gene: TRBV12-3/TRBV12-4; CDR3aa: CASIQEENYGYTF; CDR3nt: TGTGCCAGCATTCAAGAGGAAAACTATGGCTACACCTTC
abundance: NA; len: 14; d_gene: TRBD2; j_gene: TRBJ2-7; v_gene: TRBV24-1; CDR3aa: CATSDSSGGYEQYF; CDR3nt: TGTGCCACCAGTGATTCCTCGGGGGGCTACGAGCAGTACTTC
abundance: NA; len: 13; d_gene: NA; j_gene: TRBJ1-1; v_gene: TRBV3-1/TRBV3-2; CDR3aa: CASSRGGGSEAFF; CDR3nt: TGTGCCAGCAGCCGCGGCGGGGGCTCTGAAGCTTTCTTT
abundance: NA; len: 16; d_gene: TRBD1; j_gene: TRBJ1-5; v_gene: TRBV7-9; CDR3aa: CASSPLQGASNQPQHF; CDR3nt: TGTGCCAGCAGCCCGCTCCAGGGGGCAAGCAATCAGCCCCAGCATTTT
abundance: NA; len: 12; d_gene: NA; j_gene: TRBJ1-1; v_gene: TRBV28; CDR3aa: CASSFANTEAFF; CDR3nt: TGTGCCAGCAGTTTTGCGAACACTGAAGCTTTCTTT
abundance: NA; len: 13; d_gene: NA; j_gene: TRBJ1-6; v_gene: TRBV25-1; CDR3aa: CASSPGAGSPLHF; CDR3nt: TGTGCCAGCAGCCCAGGGGCAGGTTCACCCCTCCACTTT
abundance: once; len: 15; d_gene: TRBD1; j_gene: TRBJ2-1; v_gene: TRBV9; CDR3aa: CASSSDRGSYNEQFF; CDR3nt: TGTGCCAGCAGCTCGGACAGGGGGTCCTACAATGAGCAGTTCTTC
abundance: NA; len: 15; d_gene: NA; j_gene: TRBJ1-1; v_gene: TRBV5-1; CDR3aa: CASSLDRGGGTEAFF; CDR3nt: TGCGCCAGCAGCTTGGACCGAGGTGGAGGCACTGAAGCTTTCTTT
abundance: NA; len: 12; d_gene: NA; j_gene: TRBJ2-7; v_gene: TRBV18; CDR3aa: CASSRDVYEQYF; CDR3nt: TGTGCCAGCTCACGGGACGTCTACGAGCAGTACTTC
abundance: NA; len: 17; d_gene: NA; j_gene: TRBJ2-6; v_gene: TRBV4-1; CDR3aa: CASSLRDISSGANVLTF; CDR3nt: TGCGCCAGCAGCCTTCGGGACATTAGCTCTGGGGCCAACGTCCTGACTTTC
abundance: NA; len: 13; d_gene: TRBD2; j_gene: TRBJ2-5; v_gene: TRBV6-5; CDR3aa: CASRVTSGGPQYF; CDR3nt: TGTGCCAGCAGGGTTACTAGCGGGGGGCCACAGTACTTC
abundance: few; len: 14; d_gene: NA; j_gene: TRBJ1-6; v_gene: TRBV11-2; CDR3aa: CASSSTRAEGPLHF; CDR3nt: TGTGCCAGCAGCTCCACCAGGGCGGAAGGACCCCTCCACTTT
abundance: NA; len: 14; d_gene: NA; j_gene: TRBJ1-2; v_gene: TRBV3-1/TRBV3-2; CDR3aa: CASSQETGFYGYTF; CDR3nt: TGTGCCAGCAGCCAAGAAACAGGATTCTATGGCTACACCTTC
abundance: NA; len: 14; d_gene: TRBD1; j_gene: TRBJ2-7; v_gene: TRBV30; CDR3aa: CAWSVLRTGGEQYF; CDR3nt: TGTGCCTGGAGTGTACTGAGGACAGGGGGCGAGCAGTACTTC
abundance: NA; len: 15; d_gene: TRBD1; j_gene: TRBJ2-3; v_gene: TRBV7-3; CDR3aa: CASRPGTGIPDTQYF; CDR3nt: TGTGCCAGCAGACCCGGGACAGGGATCCCAGATACGCAGTATTTT
abundance: few; len: 16; d_gene: NA; j_gene: TRBJ1-5; v_gene: TRBV7-2; CDR3aa: CASSLVWGGTYQPQHF; CDR3nt: TGTGCCAGCAGCTTAGTGTGGGGTGGAACTTATCAGCCCCAGCATTTT